This T cell receptor beta chain is from a study of blood T cell repertoires in COVID-19. Study in general: Samples of COVID-19 (acute and convalescent) were obtained from the United States, Italy and Spain. Sample material is recorded as cDNA or gDNA derived from T cells, B-cell-depleted T cells, or PBMCs.

In the source study's methods: Scientists estimated how many nucleated cells there were by amplifying reference gene primers. Sequencing was performed with immunoSEQ multiplex PCR; in TCRdb, only in-frame clones are kept and a portion is missing. That table furnishes V, J and clone size, whereas the DNA furnished D and trimming. The table shows under 250,000 clones, with 82% occurring only once. This CDR3 region has 13 residues. Trimming pared 7 bases from V and 10 bases from J, leaving 14 bases between. The source is a woman aged 40 to 50 with acute or convalescent COVID-19. The sequenced material came from peripheral blood. This chain links TRBV12-3 or TRBV12-4 with TRBJ1-6; possibly TRBD1 for D (5 bases). The CDR3 sequence is CASTPGQGSPLHF. The CDR3 DNA reads TGTGCCAGCACTCCAGGGCAGGGCTCACCCCTCCACTTT.